This paragraph reports one TCR beta chain. Germline CDR1 and CDR2: SGHAT and FQNNGV. Trimming removed 5 bases at V and 8 bases at J, with 9 bases between. The CDR3 is made up of 12 amino acids. Repertoires were generated with immunoSEQ multiplex PCR, while TCRdb's copy carries only in-frame clones and drops some. The sample includes about 76,000 clones, approximately 90% seen only once; the top ten take around 0.87%. The entry originates in a study of PD-L1 blockade in urothelial cancer. Overall study: The authors examined blood 3 weeks (second dose) and 6 weeks after treatment start. Among blood samples, the median T cell count was some 140,000.

Time point here: peripheral blood 6 weeks after treatment start. Urothelial carcinoma in patients was locally advanced or metastatic. This specimen consisted of PBMCs, obtained around atezolizumab (anti-PD-L1) treatment. The TCR sequence derives from a woman aged 80 or older with urothelial cancer. The V gene is TRBV11-2, the J gene TRBJ1-4; no firm D call. The CDR3 nucleotides are TGTGCCAGCAGCCAAATGGAGGAAAAACTGTTTTTT. Its protein product is CASSQMEEKLFF.